The clone carrying this TCR beta chain was seen a few times. What it recognizes is unknown. These data come from a study of cytomegalovirus exposure and HLA in healthy donors. PCR used 60 Vbeta primers and 13 Jbeta primers. Produced via immunoSEQ multiplex PCR; TCRdb's table is partial and in-frame only. There are some 200,000 clones in the sample; about four fifths occur only once, and roughly 2.6% lies in the top ten. The junction had 8 bases not matched to a gene; V was cut back by 6 bases and J by 1 base. Per germline, CDR1 SGHDT and CDR2 YYEEEE. There are 15 residues in the CDR3. Study-wide results and caveats: Presence/absence analysis assumed near-uniform sequencing depth across donors.

This chain uses TRBV5-6 with TRBJ2-3, with 7 bases lining up with TRBD2. This receptor was obtained from a woman aged 50 to 65 in good health and CMV-seropositive. The sequencing sample was made of PBMCs. The DNA for the CDR3 is TGTGCCAGCACCGACGGGACTATCCGCACAGATACGCAGTATTTT. Translation gives CASTDGTIRTDTQYF.